This TCR beta chain was found in a study of spatial heterogeneity in lung cancer. TCRdb ran MiXCR on the 5' RACE reads and lists one entry per CDR3 protein. The sample shows 1,500 to 2,500 distinct CDR3 sequences, 6.8% of them seen only once. This clonotype is classed as medium-sized. With 5 bases removed from V and 6 bases from J, the gap between germline ends came to 8 bases. The germline V gene has CDR1 SEHNR and CDR2 FQNEAQ (reference sequence). The CDR3 covers 12 residues. Time point reported: sample taken at primary tumor resection. The input for sequencing was normal lung tissue next to the tumor, taken at surgery. This TCR derives from a male donor with early-stage non-small cell lung cancer. The chain carries TRBV7-9 and TRBJ2-1; D possibly corresponds to TRBD2 (5 bases). Here the CDR3 DNA reads TGTGCCAGCAGCCTCGGGGTCAATGAGCAGTTCTTC. Encoded protein: CASSLGVNEQFF.